The rows below give T cell receptor beta chains drawn from one sample of a study of shared clonotypes between healthy human individuals. Profiled with immunoSEQ multiplex PCR; TCRdb holds only in-frame clones, not every one. In the table there are approximately 980,000 clones, 70% to 85% of which are singletons. The sequencing sample was made of memory CD4+ T cells sorted from blood. All receptors come from a man aged 18 to 30 in good health. CDR3s include the opening cysteine and the closing phenylalanine or tryptophan. Fields, in order: clone size, J gene, V gene, D gene, CDR3 DNA, CDR3 protein. A D gene is named only where the DNA matches it firmly. Rows may omit the clone size; those that give it use once, few, many or a size class.

NA	TRBJ2-2	TRBV5-4	NA	TGTGCCAGCAGCCCCTGGCAGGCCACCGGGGAGCTGTTTTTT	CASSPWQATGELFF
NA	TRBJ2-7	TRBV28	NA	TGTGCCAGCACCCGGCGGGGGCAGGCCTACGAGCAGTACTTC	CASTRRGQAYEQYF
NA	TRBJ1-6	TRBV6-6	NA	TGTGCCAGCAGTTTTGACATTTATAATTCACCCCTCCACTTT	CASSFDIYNSPLHF
NA	TRBJ2-3	TRBV5-4	NA	TGTGCCAGCAGCTTGTTTCAGGGGTTAGTTCATACGCAGTATTTT	CASSLFQGLVHTQYF
NA	TRBJ2-5	TRBV6-1	TRBD2	TGTGCCAGCAGACGAGCGGGAGAAACAGAGACCCAGTACTTC	CASRRAGETETQYF
NA	TRBJ2-1	TRBV7-6	NA	TGTGCCAGCAGCTCCTTGGTCGGGGAGTTCACCTACAATGAGCAGTTCTTC	CASSSLVGEFTYNEQFF
NA	TRBJ2-7	TRBV6-1	NA	TGTGCCAGCAGTGAATCAAACCCGAGCTCCTACGAGCAGTACTTC	CASSESNPSSYEQYF
NA	TRBJ2-7	TRBV10-3	TRBD1	TGTGCCATCAGTGGTGGTCAGGGGGCACTCTACGAGCAGTACTTC	CAISGGQGALYEQYF
NA	TRBJ2-7	TRBV10-3	NA	TGTGCCATAAGAGTGGGGGGCTTCACCTACGAGCAGTACTTC	CAIRVGGFTYEQYF
NA	TRBJ2-2	TRBV2	NA	TGTGCCAGCAGTGACCCGGGACAGAACACCGGGGAGCTGTTTTTT	CASSDPGQNTGELFF
NA	TRBJ1-3	TRBV4-1	NA	TGCGCCAGCAGCCAAGAAGCAGGGGTGGGAAACACCATATATTTT	CASSQEAGVGNTIYF
NA	TRBJ2-5	TRBV2	NA	TGTGCCAGCACACTAGCTGGGGGGACCCAGTACTTC	CASTLAGGTQYF
NA	TRBJ1-6	TRBV5-1	TRBD1	TGCGCCAGCAGCTTGGTTACGACAGGGGATTCACCCCTCCACTTT	CASSLVTTGDSPLHF
NA	TRBJ2-3	TRBV9	NA	TGTGCCAGCAGCCCCCGGTGGGGGACAGATACGCAGTATTTT	CASSPRWGTDTQYF
NA	TRBJ1-1	TRBV2	NA	TGTGCCAGCAGAGAGAGGAATGGGGTCTCTGAAGCTTTCTTT	CASRERNGVSEAFF
once	TRBJ2-7	TRBV11-2	NA	TGTGCCAGCAGCTGGGGGACCCTCTCCTACGAGCAGTACTTC	CASSWGTLSYEQYF
few	TRBJ1-1	TRBV18	NA	TGTGCCAGCTCACCAGACAGGATACGAATCATGAACACTGAAGCTTTCTTT	CASSPDRIRIMNTEAFF